These 10 T cell receptor beta chains came from one sample sequenced in a study of T cell repertoires in cytomegalovirus infection. MiXCR was run by TCRdb on the reads, yielding one entry per CDR3 protein. The repertoire consists of roughly 760,000 distinct CDR3 sequences, with approximately 34% occurring once and the leading ten covering 2.5% to 3.5%. Sequencing used PBMCs. These receptors originate from a human donor in good health (CMV status not recorded). Some clones in this sample may be carry-over from other donors' samples.

This clonotype was counted between two and nine times. The V gene is TRBV28, the J gene TRBJ2-7; D possibly matches TRBD1 or TRBD2 (5 bases each). The germline CDR1 and CDR2 sequences are MDHEN and SYDVKM. This CDR3 is built from 16 residues. Trimming took off 7 bases at V and 3 bases at J, with 22 bases between the two ends. The CDR3 DNA follows: TGTGCCAGCAAGAACGAGGGCCTCGGACAATTCTACGAGCAGTACTTC. This encodes CASKNEGLGQFYEQYF.

This clonotype was counted a few times. A junction boundary mismatches the germline segment, possibly from a read error. The V gene is TRBV6-1, the J gene TRBJ2-1, with 7 bases fitting TRBD2. Germline V gives CDR1 MNHNS, CDR2 SASEGT. The CDR3 is 11 residues long. CDR3 residues: CASSGSREPLF. Here the CDR3 DNA reads TGTGCCAGCAGTGGATCGCGGGAGCCCCTCTTC.

V usage is TRBV23-1 and J usage is TRBJ2-7; 10 bases fit TRBD1. TRBV23-1 belongs to the ORF category, with a function that is uncertain. The CDR3 length is 15 residues. The J segment lost 3 bases and the V segment lost 8 bases, leaving 10 bases of the junction unmatched. The CDR3 is CASPTPGQGSYEQYF. The DNA for the CDR3 is TGCGCCAGCCCGACACCGGGACAGGGGAGCTACGAGCAGTACTTC.

V gene TRBV5-1 combines with J gene TRBJ2-3; 9 bases agree with TRBD2. The V segment lost 0 bases and the J segment 2 bases; nucleotides outside the gene matches: 7. The CDR3 totals 17 residues. Germline V CDR1 and CDR2: SGHRS, YFSETQ. CDR3 residues: CASSLGASGDITDTQYF. The CDR3 coding sequence is TGCGCCAGCAGCTTGGGGGCTAGCGGGGACATCACAGATACGCAGTATTTT.

In DNA form, the CDR3 reads TGTGCCAGCAGCCTGTCAGGGAAGATAGCCAAAAACATTCAGTACTTC. Translating gives CASSLSGKIAKNIQYF. The chain recombines TRBV28 with TRBJ2-4, with a weak D call TRBD1 (5 bases). Germline CDR1 is MDHEN and CDR2 is SYDVKM. The CDR3 has 16 residues. Trimming pared 6 bases from V and 0 bases from J, leaving 15 bases between.

The chain is built from TRBV12-3 or TRBV12-4 and TRBJ1-6, with a tentative D call TRBD1 (5 bases). V was shortened by 2 bases and J by 10 bases, with 12 bases between the two germline ends. This CDR3 contains 14 residues. CDR3 DNA sequence: TGTGCCAGCAGTTTATGGGGCCTGGGCTCACCCCTCCACTTT. It codes for CASSLWGLGSPLHF.

The chain recombines TRBV24-1 with TRBJ1-2, with D maybe TRBD1 (6 bases). Trimming shortened V by 3 bases and J by 1 base, and 11 bases separated the two germline ends. Germline CDR1 is KGHDR and CDR2 is SFDVKD. This CDR3 has 15 residues. CDR3 bases: TGTGCCACCAGTGATCCACAACAGGGTAACTATGGCTACACCTTC. Its protein is CATSDPQQGNYGYTF.

This clonotype occurred once. The J gene is TRBJ1-1, the V gene TRBV6-5; TRBD1 might be the D (6 bases). This CDR3 has 14 residues. V gave up 11 bases and J gave up 0 bases, with 16 bases separating them. The germline CDR1 and CDR2 sequences are MNHEY and SVGAGI. The CDR3 here is CASQGQNMNTEAFF. The CDR3 bases are TGTGCCTCCCAAGGACAGAACATGAACACTGAAGCTTTCTTT.

The V gene is TRBV24-1, the J gene TRBJ2-1; TRBD1 might be the D (6 bases). Per germline, CDR1 KGHDR and CDR2 SFDVKD. Deletions cut 4 bases from V and 6 bases from J, with 18 bases between. CDR3 length: 16 residues. The CDR3 here is CATSDADARGGNEQFF. The DNA for the CDR3 is TGTGCCACCAGTGACGCAGACGCGCGAGGGGGCAATGAGCAGTTCTTC.

The chain is built from TRBV7-9 and TRBJ2-7; TRBD1 matches 9 bases. Germline CDR1 reads SEHNR; CDR2 reads FQNEAQ (reference sequence). With 2 bases clipped from V and 6 bases from J, the junction kept 8 bases outside the gene matches. This CDR3 region has 15 residues. As DNA, the CDR3 is TGTGCCAGCAGCTTAACCGGGGACAGGGATAGCGAGCAGTACTTC. It specifies CASSLTGDRDSEQYF. The variable domain in full, with the rest retrieved from reference TRBV7-9 and TRBJ2-7, is DTGVSQNPRHKITKRGQNVTFRCDPISEHNRLYWYRQTLGQGPEFLTYFQNEAQLEKSRLLSDRFSAERPKGSFSTLEIQRTEQGDSAMYLCASSLTGDRDSEQYFGPGTRLTVT.